The source of this T cell receptor beta chain is a study of shared clonotypes between healthy human individuals. Whole-study context: Each donor contributed plates that comprised three CD4 naive, three CD4 memory, two CD8 naive and one CD8 memory.

Findings and limits, study-wide: All-four-donor shared clonotypes had higher generation probabilities than non-shared clonotypes did.

Method: immunoSEQ multiplex PCR; TCRdb's copy keeps in-frame clones and lacks some. The sample includes 640,000 or so clones, approximately 75% of them seen just once. With regard to this clone: Its matching antigen is unknown.

CDR3 length: 15 residues. Germline V gene data show CDR1 as LNHNV and CDR2 as YYDKDF (reference sequence). V trimming: 5 bases; J trimming: 6 bases; junction bases outside the gene matches: 8. Sequencing used memory CD4+ T cells sorted from blood. Sample subset: CD45RA-negative fraction. This sequence was found in a woman aged 25 to 39 in good health. V gene TRBV15 combines with J gene TRBJ2-3, with 10 positions matching TRBD1. CDR3 sequence (DNA): TGTGCCACCAGCCCCCGGACAGGGGGAGGGGATACGCAGTATTTT. Its protein product is CATSPRTGGGDTQYF.